The clone carrying this TCR beta chain has just one count. The antigen remains undetermined. The PCR employed 60 Vbeta primers together with 13 Jbeta primers. The protocol was immunoSEQ multiplex PCR, while the TCRdb copy is restricted to in-frame clones and leaves out a portion. The sample has tens of thousands of clones, roughly 80% seen once. CDR3 size: 15 residues. CDR1 SGHRS and CDR2 YFSETQ come from the germline V gene. The ends lost 4 bases at V and 2 bases at J; junction bases unmatched: 9. This sample is drawn from a study of cytomegalovirus exposure and HLA in healthy donors. Overall study results and limits: The authors later found TCR association rates varying by HLA locus, with DRB1 most and HLA-C fewest. In a later analysis, common viral pathogens appeared linked to several of the most significant clusters.

V and J are TRBV5-1 and TRBJ2-7; TRBD1 matches 7 bases. The receptor comes from a man aged 35 to 55 in good health and CMV-seronegative. Sequenced sample: PBMCs. CDR3 sequence: CASSTGTAQAYEQYF. The DNA of the CDR3 is TGCGCCAGCAGCACAGGGACAGCGCAAGCCTACGAGCAGTACTTC.